This T cell receptor beta chain originates from a study of kidney transplant recipient with SARS-CoV-2 infection (dated by TCRdb to about 2021). Remarks on this clonotype: The antigen it binds to is not known. At one end the junction does not follow the germline gene, possibly because of a read error.

Reading from cysteine to phenylalanine, the CDR3 counts 17 amino acids. Only the CDR3 DNA is retained, 51 bases long and in frame from the first base. Taken from the germline V gene, the CDR1 and CDR2 loops are SGHTS and YDEGEE. The sequencer was an Illumina MiSeq. Profiling of the peripheral T cell repertoire targeted human TCRbeta genes. The paper's processing steps were these. To account for variability over time, differences in clonotype abundance were tested using beta-binomial modelling. Clonotypes that had expanded were screened against the ImmuneCODE reference database of SARS-CoV-2-associated TCRs and mapped onto regions of the viral genome. Additional repertoire analyses examined TRBV gene usage, CDR3 length, CDR3 amino acid overlap between time points, distributions of clonotype abundance, and Jaccard similarity. Through fastp at Q25 and MiXCR, TCRdb rebuilt clones from the public reads, retaining in-frame beta chains. Rows matching on CDR3 protein sequence are summarized as one entry with the most common DNA and genes. The V and J calls follow TCRdb's processing rather than the paper's. The sample yields under 300,000 distinct CDR3 sequences; around 30% were counted once. Almost 7.5% of the sample belongs to the ten largest clones.

Sample time point, as interpreted from the label and publication: pre-pandemic baseline sample and day 111 after first positive SARS-CoV-2 test. This TCR derives from a male patient aged 25-45 years who had COVID-19 and was a kidney transplant recipient. Some T cells may be donor cells from the graft after a transplant. The sample was a blood sample, taken at baseline and on day 111 from a kidney transplant recipient. Rearrangement joined TRBV5-8 to TRBJ2-2; 9 nucleotides in the junction match TRBD1. The sequenced DNA is TGTGTCAGCAGCTTGCCGGGACAGGGAGGAGGCACCGGGGAGCTGTTTTTT. Translated, this is CVSSLPGQGGGTGELFF.